This T cell receptor (beta chain) was profiled in a study of T cells in Graves' hyperthyroidism and ophthalmopathy. A lack of ophthalmopathy progression within 18 months defined stable Graves' hyperthyroidism. Looked up from germline, CDR1 is SGHAT and CDR2 is FQDESV (reference sequence). After removal of 4 bases from V and 4 bases from J, the junction contained 8 bases not matched to a gene. The CDR3 length is 15 residues. TCR beta CDR3 regions were amplified from RNA transcripts. During a first-round RT-PCR of the TCR CDR3, the HTBI primer set was used. MiXCR was run by TCRdb on the multiplex PCR reads, yielding one entry per CDR3 protein. The data show roughly 510,000 distinct CDR3 sequences, 20% to 25% seen once. This clonotype was seen at least ten times.

This chain links TRBV11-1 with TRBJ2-3; 7 bases map to TRBD2. The sequence was obtained from a man aged 18 to 29 with Graves' hyperthyroidism. Source material: blood. In DNA form, the CDR3 reads TGTGCCAGCAGCTCAGCGGGGTCCCCCCCAGATACGCAGTATTTT. Translated: CASSSAGSPPDTQYF.